The present entry profiles one T cell receptor (beta chain) with its context. TCRdb's copy holds only in-frame clones and misses some; the assay was immunoSEQ multiplex PCR. This sample carries tens of thousands of clones, roughly nine tenths of them seen once, and the ten largest clones take roughly 5%. Germline V CDR1 and CDR2: WSHSY, SAAADI. V was shortened by 10 bases and J by 4 bases, with 14 bases between the two germline ends. This CDR3 has 12 residues. This sample is drawn from a study of T cell changes during pregnancy in multiple sclerosis. The sequence was collected from a female donor with multiple sclerosis, enrolled in a pregnancy study. The starting material was CD8+ T cells from peripheral blood mononuclear cells, obtained before pregnancy. The chain combines TRBV10-2 with TRBJ2-7; D gene unclear. CDR3 sequence reads: CANLSSTYEQYF. As DNA, the CDR3 is TGCGCCAACCTATCTAGTACGTACGAGCAGTACTTC.